These T cell receptor beta chains were read from a single sample in a study of blood T cell repertoires in COVID-19. Using immunoSEQ multiplex PCR, the repertoire was profiled, and TCRdb retains in-frame clones only, with some absent. Of roughly 210,000 clones listed, about nine tenths were seen once; the top ten hold roughly 7.2%. Sequencing used PBMCs or T cells enriched from blood (not recorded which). The receptor set was obtained from a man aged 30 to 39 in a cohort exposed to, infected with or recovered from COVID-19 (not recorded which). CDR3s leave out the opening cysteine and the closing phenylalanine or tryptophan. The order of the fields is D gene, V gene, J gene, CDR3 length, CDR3 protein. The D gene is left open where the match is weak.

>-|TRBV27|TRBJ2-7|12
ASRTLGSSYEQY
>TRBD2|TRBV18|TRBJ2-1|14
ASSPRTSGYYNEQF
>-|TRBV7-3|TRBJ2-1|12
ASSLGEQGNEQF
>TRBD2|TRBV7-2|TRBJ2-1|15
ASSLLGGRVSYNEQF
>-|TRBV28|TRBJ2-1|10
ATSPLRLGQF
>-|TRBV5-1|TRBJ2-7|13
ASSPLGGGSYEQY
>TRBD1|TRBV24-1|TRBJ1-2|14
ATSDTLRTGRNGYT
>-|TRBV4-1|TRBJ2-7|12
ASSRPGEAYEQY
>-|TRBV3-1/TRBV3-2|TRBJ1-6|13
ASSQGRGYNSPLH
>TRBD2|TRBV19|TRBJ2-1|15
ASSIDGTSGAYNEQF
>TRBD1|TRBV11-2|TRBJ2-7|14
ASSSTTGGPANEQY
>-|TRBV12-3/TRBV12-4|TRBJ1-1|10
ASNRGGTEAF
>TRBD2|TRBV5-1|TRBJ2-3|13
ASAIRLADTDTQY
>-|TRBV19|TRBJ2-2|12
ASSLQATTGELF
>-|TRBV6-6|TRBJ2-7|15
ASSQPRVGGGTYEQY
>TRBD2|TRBV7-7|TRBJ2-3|14
ASSLANSGRLDTQY
>TRBD2|TRBV6-2/TRBV6-3|TRBJ2-5|14
ASSYYRTSRQETQY
>TRBD2|TRBV2|TRBJ2-1|13
ATLEGLAGVNEQF
>TRBD1|TRBV6-2/TRBV6-3|TRBJ2-7|13
ASSRVGTGGFEQY
>-|TRBV19|TRBJ1-1|12
ASDDRTVNTEAF
>-|TRBV5-1|TRBJ2-1|11
ASSLTGYNEQF
>-|TRBV9|TRBJ1-4|12
ASGSGGGREKLF
>TRBD2|TRBV27|TRBJ2-1|14
ASSGASGSSYNEQF
>-|TRBV7-9|TRBJ2-1|12
ASSLEGQGSEQF
>TRBD1|TRBV7-9|TRBJ1-5|13
ASSPIDRGHQPQH
>TRBD2|TRBV18|TRBJ2-1|15
ASSPGLAGSHNNEQF
>TRBD1|TRBV2|TRBJ1-1|10
ASSAGGTEAF
>TRBD1|TRBV11-2|TRBJ1-6|12
AWRNTGGNSPLH
>-|TRBV5-4|TRBJ1-2|9
ASSLRGPYT
>TRBD2|TRBV4-1|TRBJ2-4|16
ASSPGLAGGPGNNIQY
>-|TRBV9|TRBJ1-1|11
ASSVDIVTEAF
>TRBD1|TRBV4-1|TRBJ2-1|12
ASSQPGQGGEQF
>-|TRBV21-1|TRBJ1-3|15
ASPPGTNRSRGNTIY
>TRBD1|TRBV11-2|TRBJ2-2|14
ASSFSPTGELRELF
>TRBD1|TRBV5-1|TRBJ2-7|12
ASSFRGLTYEQY
>TRBD1|TRBV6-5|TRBJ1-5|12
ASSLQGENQPQH
>-|TRBV5-4|TRBJ2-3|12
ASSEGRSTDTQY
>TRBD1|TRBV2|TRBJ2-4|10
ASREEGWDSR
>TRBD2|TRBV7-2|TRBJ2-7|16
ASSLLATAGGPDGEQY
>-|TRBV6-2/TRBV6-3|TRBJ2-3|14
ASSGDSSSTTDTQY
>TRBD1|TRBV29-1|TRBJ2-7|11
SVWTGSRSEQY
>TRBD2|TRBV5-1|TRBJ2-7|11
ASGLAGDYEQY
>-|TRBV28|TRBJ1-1|11
ASSWARNTEAF
>TRBD1|TRBV6-5|TRBJ1-2|10
ASSAGTGGYT